Listed here are 31 T cell receptor beta chains from one sample, sequenced in a study of response to subunit inactivated influenza vaccine. In TCRdb, the RT-PCR reads were re-called with MiXCR into one record per CDR3 protein. The sample lists more than 500,000 distinct CDR3 sequences; around 10% were seen once. The sample also formed part of further work on T cells expressing NK-cell markers. As that study records: Synthesis of TCR beta cDNA relied on 5'RACE template switching carrying UMIs.

This specimen consisted of PBMCs from blood, obtained on the day of vaccination. The receptors were gathered from a middle-aged man who received an inactivated influenza vaccine.

The genes are TRBV20-1 and TRBJ2-2; D is perhaps TRBD2 (6 bases). This CDR3 region has 16 residues. Germline V gene lookup returns CDR1 DFQATT and CDR2 SNEGSKA (reference sequence). With 1 base removed from V and 1 base from J, the gap between germline ends came to 13 bases. CDR3 bases: TGCAGTGCTAGAGCCATACTGGGGGGGAACACCGGGGAGCTGTTTTTT. This encodes CSARAILGGNTGELFF.

The rearrangement joins TRBV5-1 to TRBJ2-7, with D unresolved. The CDR3 length is 11 residues. With 5 bases removed from V and 5 bases from J, the gap between germline ends came to 8 bases. The germline CDR1 and CDR2 sequences are SGHRS and YFSETQ. The CDR3 coding sequence is TGCGCCAGCAGTACCCTTGACGAGCAGTACTTC. It specifies CASSTLDEQYF.

This clonotype appeared a few times. V and J are TRBV4-3 and TRBJ1-4; no clear D gene. Germline CDR1 reads LGHNA; CDR2 reads YSLEER. This CDR3 comprises 16 residues. V dropped 4 bases and J dropped 0 bases, with 12 bases sitting between them. The CDR3 bases are TGCGCCAGCAGCCTAGGCTCCGGGACAACTAATGAAAAACTGTTTTTT. Amino acids: CASSLGSGTTNEKLFF.

This clonotype came up a few times. The V and J genes are TRBV27 and TRBJ2-7; D not resolved. Germline assignment: CDR1 MNHEY and CDR2 SMNVEV (reference sequence). There are 14 residues in the CDR3. V dropped 5 bases and J dropped 2 bases, with 13 bases sitting between them. Here the CDR3 DNA reads TGTGCCAGCAGTCCGGTGGACCGAGCCTACGAGCAGTACTTC. Translation: CASSPVDRAYEQYF.

This clonotype occurred a few times. One end of the junction does not line up with germline, which may come from a read error. The chain carries TRBV28 and TRBJ2-1; D unresolved. The CDR3 runs to 12 residues. From germline, CDR1 is MDHEN and CDR2 SYDVKM. CDR3 protein: CASSFSMTPMIF. CDR3 nucleotide sequence: TGTGCCAGCAGTTTTAGCATGACCCCTATGATCTTC.

V gene TRBV7-2 combines with J gene TRBJ2-1, with 11 bases lining up with TRBD2. V lost 0 bases to trimming and J lost 8 bases; unmatched junction nucleotides: 12. Germline CDR1 SGHTA, CDR2 FQGNSA. The CDR3 totals 18 residues. CDR3: CASSLAHPLAGGVDEQFF. The CDR3 DNA is TGTGCCAGCAGCTTAGCCCATCCCCTAGCGGGAGGTGTCGATGAGCAGTTCTTC.

This clonotype was counted a few times. V is TRBV12-3 or TRBV12-4 and J is TRBJ2-5; no definite D call. Trimming cost V 0 bases and J 5 bases, with 7 bases left between them. CDR3 length: 13 residues. The CDR3 DNA sequence: TGTGCCAGCAGTTTAGCAGGTTGGGAGACCCAGTACTTC. Its translation: CASSLAGWETQYF.

The table lists this clonotype with a few counts. The chain has TRBV7-2 and TRBJ1-1; D unclear. Trimming removed 5 bases from V and 1 base from J, with 11 bases in between. Germline loops: CDR1 SGHTA, CDR2 FQGNSA. The CDR3 contains 14 residues. The DNA of the CDR3 is TGTGCCAGCAGCGTCATCGCAGGGAACACTGAAGCTTTCTTT. It translates to CASSVIAGNTEAFF.

The J gene is TRBJ2-5, the V gene TRBV4-1; TRBD2 aligns across 12 bases. This CDR3 is built from 16 residues. Germline loops: CDR1 MGHRA, CDR2 YSYEKL. The J segment lost 6 bases and the V segment lost 0 bases, leaving 5 bases of the junction unmatched. Here the CDR3 reads CASSQETSGGPKTQYF. CDR3 in DNA: TGCGCCAGCAGCCAAGAGACTAGCGGGGGTCCGAAGACCCAGTACTTC.

The CDR3 loop reads CASGSGGRHEQYF. The CDR3 DNA reads TGTGCCAGCGGGTCGGGAGGGCGTCACGAGCAGTACTTC. The gene calls are TRBV3-1 and TRBJ2-7; TRBD2 aligns across 8 bases. With V trimmed by 8 bases and J by 5 bases, 8 bases remained unmatched. The CDR3 sequence is 13 residues long. Germline V gene sequence: CDR1 LGHDT, CDR2 YNNKEL (reference sequence).

This clonotype was detected only once. This chain joins TRBV7-9 and TRBJ2-5; 12 positions match TRBD2. The CDR3 extends over 15 amino acids. Losses at the gene ends were 5 bases for V and 5 bases for J; bases not matched to a gene: 6. Germline CDR1 is SEHNR and CDR2 is FQNEAQ (reference sequence). The CDR3 is CASSTPSGRAETQYF. The CDR3 bases are TGTGCCAGCAGCACTCCTAGCGGGAGGGCCGAGACCCAGTACTTC.

In this sample, this clonotype turned up a few times. The chain has TRBV13 and TRBJ2-7, with 7 bases identical to TRBD2. CDR3 length equals 14 residues. The junction had 11 bases not matched to a gene; V was cut back by 6 bases and J by 6 bases. Germline-derived CDR1 and CDR2 are PRHDT and FYEKMQ (reference sequence). For the CDR3, the DNA is TGTGCCAGCAGATACGGGGGGACCGCCTTCGAGCAGTACTTC. Encoded protein: CASRYGGTAFEQYF.

This clonotype has just a few counts. The chain couples TRBV5-1 to TRBJ2-2; TRBD2 might be the D (6 bases). The CDR3 totals 14 residues. In germline, CDR1 is SGHRS, CDR2 YFSETQ. Between the trimmed V and J ends, which lost 5 bases and 6 bases, there was a span of 14 bases. In DNA form, the CDR3 reads TGCGCCAGCAGTAATGCACTAGCCGCCGGGGAGCTGTTTTTT. Protein product: CASSNALAAGELFF.

This clonotype was seen repeatedly, ten times or more. The chain is built from TRBV28 and TRBJ2-7; 7 nucleotides align to TRBD2. Per the germline V gene, CDR1 is MDHEN and CDR2 is SYDVKM. This CDR3 contains 14 residues. The V gene end was trimmed by 7 bases and the J gene end by 1 base; junction bases not matched to a gene: 7. The CDR3 protein is CASKLRDYSYEQYF. As DNA, the CDR3 is TGTGCCAGCAAGCTCCGGGACTATTCCTACGAGCAGTACTTC. Full variable domain (rest looked up from reference TRBV28 and TRBJ2-7): DVKVTQSSRYLVKRTGEKVFLECVQDMDHENMFWYRQDPGLGLRLIYFSYDVKMKEKGDIPEGYSVSREKKERFSLILESASTNQTSMYLCASKLRDYSYEQYFGPGTRLTVT.

The J gene is TRBJ2-7, the V gene TRBV9; 13 positions match TRBD2. The germline CDR1 and CDR2 sequences are SGDLS and YYNGEE. The CDR3 has 16 amino acids. V gave up 2 bases and J gave up 4 bases; unmatched junction bases: 6. Written as DNA, the CDR3 is TGTGCCAGCAGCGTCCAGGGACTAGCGGGGCCGTACGAGCAGTACTTC. This codes for CASSVQGLAGPYEQYF.

The chain recombines TRBV2 with TRBJ2-2, with 10 bases that match TRBD1. This CDR3 region has 15 residues. V trimming: 7 bases; J trimming: 6 bases; junction bases outside the gene matches: 8. Per the germline V gene, CDR1 is SNHLY and CDR2 is FYNNEI. CDR3 residues: CASNRGTGDAGELFF. In DNA form, the CDR3 reads TGTGCCAGCAATCGGGGGACAGGGGACGCCGGGGAGCTGTTTTTT.

This clonotype was seen only a few times. The chain is built from TRBV7-9 and TRBJ1-5; D remains unclear. V lost 5 bases and J lost 0, with 5 bases in between. The CDR3 loop spans 13 amino acids. Germline CDR1 is SEHNR and CDR2 is FQNEAQ (reference sequence). The CDR3: CASSQYSNQPQHF. The CDR3 bases are TGTGCCAGCAGCCAATATAGCAATCAGCCCCAGCATTTT.

This clonotype was found many times. J is TRBJ2-2 and V is TRBV5-1, with D hard to call. The CDR3 loop spans 16 amino acids. CDR1 and CDR2 from the germline V gene are SGHRS and YFSETQ. The ends were cut back, 3 bases at V and 0 bases at J, with 12 bases in the middle. The CDR3 DNA is TGCGCCAGCAGCTATAGGGCAGACGCGAACACCGGGGAGCTGTTTTTT. It is translated as CASSYRADANTGELFF.

This clonotype was picked up many times. The rearrangement links TRBV4-3 to TRBJ1-2; 7 nucleotides match TRBD1. The ends lost 3 bases at V and 6 bases at J; junction bases unmatched: 7. CDR1 and CDR2 from the germline V gene are LGHNA and YSLEER. The CDR3 totals 14 residues. Here the CDR3 reads CASSQVTGIHGYTF. The CDR3 bases are TGCGCCAGCAGCCAGGTGACAGGGATCCATGGCTACACCTTC.

This clonotype was counted between two and nine times. The gene calls are TRBV5-6 and TRBJ2-3; 10 bases fit TRBD1. Germline loops: CDR1 SGHDT, CDR2 YYEEEE. The CDR3 is made up of 16 amino acids. The V and J ends lost 5 bases and 3 bases, in that order; junction bases with no gene match: 9. As DNA, the CDR3 is TGTGCCAGCAGTCTCGACAGGGGGCGGGATACAGATACGCAGTATTTT. Translated: CASSLDRGRDTDTQYF.

The J gene is TRBJ2-1, the V gene TRBV29-1; TRBD1 aligns across 8 bases. Germline trimming cut 8 bases from V and 2 bases from J; bases unmatched to any gene: 8. Per germline, CDR1 SQVTM and CDR2 ANQGSEA. This CDR3 contains 14 residues. The CDR3 coding sequence is TGCAGCCTCCCGGTACAGGGGGCCTACAATGAGCAGTTCTTC. It translates to CSLPVQGAYNEQFF.

This clonotype turned up a few times. This chain links TRBV27 with TRBJ2-3; no reliable D call. The CDR3 is 16 residues long. Germline CDR1 reads MNHEY; CDR2 reads SMNVEV (reference sequence). The V and J ends lost 2 bases and 2 bases respectively, with 14 bases between them. In DNA form, the CDR3 reads TGTGCCAGCAGTTTACGTTTCGGGCAAAACACAGATACGCAGTATTTT. It specifies CASSLRFGQNTDTQYF.

V gene TRBV4-3 combines with J gene TRBJ2-7; 10 bases are shared with TRBD2. CDR3 length: 15 residues. V shed 0 bases, J shed 3 bases, and the junction held 2 bases outside the gene matches. CDR1 LGHNA and CDR2 YSLEER come from the germline V gene. The CDR3 sequence: CASSQEWTSGYEQYF. CDR3 in DNA: TGCGCCAGCAGCCAAGAGTGGACTAGCGGCTACGAGCAGTACTTC.

The V call is TRBV4-3, the J call TRBJ1-2; perhaps TRBD1 as D (5 bases). Germline CDR1 and CDR2: LGHNA and YSLEER. V lost 0 bases and J lost 4, with 18 bases in between. CDR3 length: 17 residues. CDR3 in amino acids: CASSQDRTTVLAYGYTF. In nucleotides, the CDR3 is TGCGCCAGCAGCCAAGATAGGACGACAGTTCTTGCCTATGGCTACACCTTC.

The chain is built from TRBV7-2 and TRBJ2-4; D might be TRBD1 (5 bases). The CDR3 covers 16 residues. Per germline, CDR1 SGHTA and CDR2 FQGNSA. V was cut by 4 bases and J by 3 bases, with 16 bases left in between. The CDR3 protein is CASSSWGRNNKNIQYF. CDR3 nucleotides: TGTGCCAGCAGCTCCTGGGGCAGGAACAACAAAAACATTCAGTACTTC.

The chain couples TRBV5-1 to TRBJ2-5; 12 positions agree with TRBD2. The junction had 4 bases not matched to a gene; V was cut back by 4 bases and J by 9 bases. This CDR3 spans 13 amino acids. Germline CDR1 SGHRS, CDR2 YFSETQ. Here the CDR3 DNA reads TGCGCCAGCAGCAGGACTAGCGGGGAGGCCCAGTACTTC. It yields the protein CASSRTSGEAQYF.

This clonotype was recorded at least ten times. This chain links TRBV11-2 with TRBJ2-2, with D perhaps TRBD2 (6 bases). V gave up 4 bases and J gave up 7 bases, with 25 bases separating them. The CDR3 runs 18 residues. CDR1 and CDR2 from the germline V gene are SGHAT and FQNNGV. The DNA for the CDR3 is TGTGCCAGCAGCTCGATGTCCAGTTGGGGGGTTTTAATCGGGGAGCTGTTTTTT. Translating gives CASSSMSSWGVLIGELFF.

This clonotype was seen ten or more times. This chain links TRBV4-1 with TRBJ2-1; the match to TRBD2 covers 11 bases. Per germline, CDR1 MGHRA and CDR2 YSYEKL. V lost 2 bases to trimming and J lost 1 base; unmatched junction nucleotides: 4. The CDR3 is made up of 17 amino acids. In DNA, the CDR3 is TGCGCCAGCAGCCAACTAGCGGGGGGTCGGTCCTACAATGAGCAGTTCTTC. Translated, it gives CASSQLAGGRSYNEQFF.

The sample holds a few counts of this clonotype. The CDR3 region is CSAPWTGGRGYTF. CDR3 bases: TGCAGTGCTCCCTGGACAGGGGGCAGGGGCTACACCTTC. The chain joins TRBV20-1 to TRBJ1-2; 11 nucleotides match TRBD1. This CDR3 has 13 amino acids. From germline, CDR1 is DFQATT and CDR2 SNEGSKA (reference sequence). Trimming at V came to 5 bases and at J to 8 bases, leaving 7 bases not matched to a gene.

This clonotype was observed a few times. The chain is built from TRBV4-2 and TRBJ2-3; 7 bases map to TRBD1. The CDR3 runs to 16 residues. Germline CDR1 reads LGHNA; CDR2 reads YNFKEQ. With V trimmed by 0 bases and J by 3 bases, 6 bases remained unmatched. This CDR3 is CASSQEEGARTDTQYF. For the CDR3, the DNA is TGTGCCAGCAGCCAAGAAGAGGGGGCAAGAACAGATACGCAGTATTTT.

This clonotype was seen ten or more times. The chain is built from TRBV20-1 and TRBJ1-2, with 7 positions matching TRBD1. The CDR3 runs 15 residues. Germline trimming cut 3 bases from V and 5 bases from J; bases unmatched to any gene: 12. Germline values: CDR1 DFQATT, CDR2 SNEGSKA (reference sequence). The DNA of the CDR3 is TGCAGTGCTAGGCCTATCTACAGGGGCGAGTATGGCTACACCTTC. Protein: CSARPIYRGEYGYTF.